A single sample is the source of the 18 T cell receptor beta chains below, sequenced in a study of beta chain features in type 1 diabetes. Study results and limitations: Across all four CD4+ subsets, people with type 1 diabetes showed modestly shorter TCRB CDR3s.

Their cognate antigens are unknown. Expressed TCRB transcripts were sequenced after all isolated RNA was converted to cDNA. Using immunoSEQ multiplex PCR, the repertoire was profiled, and TCRdb retains in-frame clones only, with some absent. Of 600,000 to 700,000 clones in the sample, 9.5% to 15% were seen once. The material sequenced was naive CD4+ T cells from blood. These receptor sequences come from a man under 40 with type 1 diabetes.

This clone turned up a few times. The chain joins TRBV9 to TRBJ2-3; D perhaps matches TRBD2 (6 bases). Germline V gene data show CDR1 as SGDLS and CDR2 as YYNGEE. The CDR3 spans 14 residues. V was pared by 6 bases and J by 6 bases, with 17 bases between. CDR3 sequence: CASTRDSLYDTQYF. Written as DNA, the CDR3 is TGTGCCAGCACTCGGGACTCCCTTTACGATACGCAGTATTTT.

The chain carries TRBV5-6 and TRBJ2-1; 8 positions match TRBD1. The trim removed 2 bases at V and 6 bases at J, leaving 7 bases unmatched. Germline V gene sequence: CDR1 SGHDT, CDR2 YYEEEE. The CDR3 runs 15 residues. The DNA for the CDR3 is TGTGCCAGCAGCTTTCAGGACAGGGACTTCAATGAGCAGTTCTTC. Translated, it gives CASSFQDRDFNEQFF.

The CDR3 region has the DNA TGCGCCAGCAGCTCGGACAGTACGTACAATGAGCAGTTCTTC. Protein: CASSSDSTYNEQFF. The chain recombines TRBV5-1 with TRBJ2-1, with D perhaps TRBD1 (6 bases). The CDR3 is 14 residues long. V was clipped by 3 bases and J by 4 bases, with 11 bases between them. CDR1 is SGHRS, CDR2 YFSETQ, per germline. Full variable domain (remainder filled in from reference TRBV5-1 and TRBJ2-1): KAGVTQTPRYLIKTRGQQVTLSCSPISGHRSVSWYQQTPGQGLQFLFEYFSETQRNKGNFPGRFSGRQFSNSRSEMNVSTLELGDSALYLCASSSDSTYNEQFFGPGTRLTVL.

The rearrangement joins TRBV7-8 to TRBJ1-6; 10 nucleotides line up with TRBD1. V lost 1 base, J lost 5 bases, and 2 bases stayed unmatched. CDR3 length: 16 amino acids. Germline V gene lookup returns CDR1 SGHVS and CDR2 FQNEAQ. DNA of the CDR3: TGTGCCAGCAGCTTAGAGACAGGGGGCAATAATTCACCCCTCCACTTT. It yields the protein CASSLETGGNNSPLHF. Using reference TRBV7-8 and TRBJ1-6 for the parts outside the CDR3, the full variable domain is GAGVSQSPRYKVAKRGQDVALRCDPISGHVSLFWYQQALGQGPEFLTYFQNEAQLDKSGLPSDRFFAERPEGSVSTLKIQRTQQEDSAVYLCASSLETGGNNSPLHFGNGTRLTVT.

This clone was observed a few times. J is TRBJ2-3 and V is TRBV6-6; no definite D call. Germline values: CDR1 MNHNY, CDR2 SVGAGI (reference sequence). The V end was cut by 0 bases, the J end by 2 bases, with 12 bases between. The CDR3 loop spans 16 amino acids. The CDR3 DNA reads as TGTGCCAGCAGTTACTCAAGGGAAACTTTCACAGATACGCAGTATTTT. It encodes CASSYSRETFTDTQYF.

The genes are TRBV29-1 and TRBJ2-1; TRBD2 aligns across 8 bases. Looked up from germline, CDR1 is SQVTM and CDR2 is ANQGSEA. V shed 3 bases and J 7 bases; nucleotides not matched to a gene: 8. The length of the CDR3 is 14 residues. The DNA for the CDR3 is TGCAGCGTTGATCGTCCGGGGGGGCCAAATGAGCAGTTCTTC. Protein: CSVDRPGGPNEQFF.

The chain joins TRBV11-2 to TRBJ2-1; TRBD2 matches at 11 bases. Germline V CDR1 and CDR2: SGHAT, FQNNGV. The V segment lost 1 base and the J segment 0 bases; nucleotides outside the gene matches: 5. CDR3 size: 18 residues. The CDR3 nucleotides are TGTGCCAGCAGCTTAGGACTAGCGGGGACCAGCTCCTACAATGAGCAGTTCTTC. Translation: CASSLGLAGTSSYNEQFF.

J is TRBJ2-7 and V is TRBV10-3; either TRBD1 or TRBD2 may fit D (5 bases each). Germline V gene lookup returns CDR1 ENHRY and CDR2 SYGVKD. The CDR3 runs to 14 residues. V shed 2 bases and J shed 2 bases, with 10 bases lying between them. The DNA of the CDR3 is TGTGCCATCAGTGAGCGGGACGGAACCTACGAGCAGTACTTC. This gives the protein CAISERDGTYEQYF.

This clone was recorded a few times. The chain couples TRBV30 to TRBJ2-2; tentatively, D is TRBD1 or TRBD2 (5 bases each). V dropped 8 bases and J dropped 0 bases, with 19 bases sitting between them. Germline CDR1 and CDR2: GTSNPN and SVGIG (reference sequence). The CDR3 runs to 16 residues. The CDR3 DNA follows: TGTGCCGCCGGGACGGGGCCCCATCCGAACACCGGGGAGCTGTTTTTT. Translation: CAAGTGPHPNTGELFF.

This clone was observed a few times. The V call is TRBV6-1, the J call TRBJ1-2; D ambiguous. The CDR3 runs to 14 residues. The germline CDR1 and CDR2 sequences are MNHNS and SASEGT. V was trimmed by 5 bases and J by 3 bases, leaving 13 bases between them. This CDR3 is CASSYPWGDYGYTF. The CDR3 bases are TGTGCCAGCAGTTATCCTTGGGGTGACTATGGCTACACCTTC.

The CDR3, as DNA: TGTGCCAGCAGTGAAGAGTCCAAGGTATATGGCTACACCTTC. It yields the protein CASSEESKVYGYTF. The chain employs TRBV6-5 and TRBJ1-2; D uncertain. The germline CDR1 and CDR2 sequences are MNHEY and SVGAGI. The CDR3 sequence is 14 residues long. Trimming shortened V by 5 bases and J by 5 bases, and 15 bases separated the two germline ends.

This clone appeared a few times. The genes are TRBV30 and TRBJ2-2; 10 nucleotides line up with TRBD2. The CDR3 runs 16 residues. Per germline, CDR1 GTSNPN and CDR2 SVGIG (reference sequence). J gave up 0 bases and V 2 bases, and 3 bases lay outside the gene matches. The CDR3 reads CAWSSGGAPNTGELFF. The DNA for the CDR3 is TGTGCCTGGAGTAGCGGGGGGGCCCCGAACACCGGGGAGCTGTTTTTT.

The chain joins TRBV11-3 to TRBJ2-5; D call uncertain. The CDR3 covers 17 residues. Trimming removed 1 base at V and 0 bases at J, with 15 bases between. Germline CDR1 is SGHNT and CDR2 is YENEEA. CDR3 sequence (DNA): TGTGCCAGCAGCTTAGGCTTCTCGTCGACGGACCAAGAGACCCAGTACTTC. Translated, it gives CASSLGFSSTDQETQYF.

This clone was seen a handful of times. This rearrangement joins TRBV19 to TRBJ1-5; D is undetermined. The CDR3 totals 12 residues. Germline V gene sequence: CDR1 LNHDA, CDR2 SQIVND (reference sequence). Trimming removed 4 bases at V and 5 bases at J, with 6 bases between. The CDR3 DNA follows: TGTGCCAGTAGTAACGGGTATCAGCCCCAGCATTTT. Protein: CASSNGYQPQHF.

This clone came up a few times. The J gene is TRBJ2-5, the V gene TRBV10-3; either TRBD1 or TRBD2 may supply D (5 bases each). The CDR3 loop spans 13 amino acids. Germline CDR1 and CDR2: ENHRY and SYGVKD. Trimming left V 2 bases short and J 5 bases short, with 9 bases between. CDR3 sequence (DNA): TGTGCCATCAGTGAGGTCAGGGAGGAGACCCAGTACTTC. As protein: CAISEVREETQYF.

The chain couples TRBV19 to TRBJ1-6; no clear D gene. Trimming stripped 3 bases from V and 5 bases from J, with 8 bases between. CDR3 size: 14 residues. Germline CDR1 and CDR2: LNHDA and SQIVND (reference sequence). The CDR3: CASSIWENNSPLHF. The CDR3 nucleotides read TGTGCCAGTAGTATTTGGGAAAATAATTCACCCCTCCACTTT.

The chain links TRBV18 to TRBJ2-5; D is uncertain. CDR1 is KGHSH and CDR2 is LQKENI in the germline V gene. This CDR3 spans 12 amino acids. V was shortened by 5 bases and J by 3 bases, with 7 bases between the two germline ends. This CDR3 reads CASSSQEETQYF. CDR3 coding DNA: TGTGCCAGCTCATCTCAGGAAGAGACCCAGTACTTC.

The chain uses TRBV19 and TRBJ2-1; D perhaps matches TRBD2 (6 bases). From germline, CDR1 is LNHDA and CDR2 SQIVND (reference sequence). Trimming pared 7 bases from V and 10 bases from J, leaving 14 bases between. The CDR3 is made up of 12 amino acids. The CDR3 DNA sequence: TGTGCCAGTATGGGGAGGTCAAGGGAGCAGTTCTTC. Amino acids: CASMGRSREQFF.